These 21 T cell receptor beta chains were all obtained from the same sample, sequenced in a study of cytomegalovirus exposure and HLA in healthy donors. Researchers ran the PCR with 60 Vbeta and 13 Jbeta primers. The method was immunoSEQ multiplex PCR; TCRdb's version includes in-frame clones alone and lacks a portion of them. The profile shows under 200,000 clones, just under 80% of them singletons. The sequencing sample was made of PBMCs. Source of these receptors: a woman aged 45-65 years in good health and CMV-seropositive.

The V gene is TRBV7-3, the J gene TRBJ2-7; perhaps TRBD2 as D (5 bases). V was clipped by 0 bases and J by 2 bases, with 11 bases between them. CDR3 length equals 15 residues. From germline, CDR1 is SGHTA and CDR2 FQGTGA. The CDR3 sequence is CASSLTAGAAYEQYF. The CDR3 bases are TGTGCCAGCAGCTTAACGGCGGGTGCGGCCTACGAGCAGTACTTC.

The rearrangement links TRBV7-3 to TRBJ2-1; 11 nucleotides align to TRBD2. V was clipped by 5 bases and J by 4 bases; unmatched bases: 7. CDR3 length: 16 residues. Germline V gene lookup returns CDR1 SGHTA and CDR2 FQGTGA. As DNA, the CDR3 is TGTGCCAGCAGCCCAGCCGGGACTAGCGGATACAATGAGCAGTTCTTC. Translated, it gives CASSPAGTSGYNEQFF.

This clone came up once. This rearrangement joins TRBV6-1 to TRBJ2-1; 12 bases match TRBD2. This CDR3 is 15 amino acids long. Germline V gives CDR1 MNHNS, CDR2 SASEGT. The J segment lost 7 bases and the V segment lost 5 bases, leaving 6 bases of the junction unmatched. In DNA form, the CDR3 reads TGTGCCAGCAGTCTAGCGGGGGGGCCGAGGAATGAGCAGTTCTTC. It codes for CASSLAGGPRNEQFF.

The chain has TRBV7-2 and TRBJ2-7; 8 bases agree with TRBD1. Germline-derived CDR1 and CDR2 are SGHTA and FQGNSA. Losses at the gene ends were 5 bases for V and 7 bases for J; bases not matched to a gene: 13. There are 15 residues in the CDR3. The CDR3 loop is CASSPTSVQGGEQYF. CDR3 sequence (DNA): TGTGCCAGCAGCCCAACCTCGGTACAGGGGGGTGAGCAGTACTTC.

The rearrangement uses TRBV6-5 and TRBJ1-1; 7 bases agree with TRBD1. The CDR3 covers 15 residues. Trimming cost V 6 bases and J 5 bases; bases outside gene matches: 12. CDR1 is MNHEY and CDR2 is SVGAGI in the germline V gene. In DNA form, the CDR3 reads TGTGCCAGCAGCCTTCGACAGGGACGTTCGACTGAAGCTTTCTTT. Translating gives CASSLRQGRSTEAFF.

This chain uses TRBV18 with TRBJ1-5; the D gene is possibly TRBD1 (6 bases). The CDR3 has 13 amino acids. CDR1 is KGHSH and CDR2 is LQKENI in the germline V gene. The V end lost 5 bases, the J end lost 2 bases, and 7 bases lay between the germline ends. The CDR3 protein is CASSAGGNQPQHF. The CDR3 bases are TGTGCCAGCTCAGCAGGGGGCAATCAGCCCCAGCATTTT.

The chain joins TRBV7-6 to TRBJ2-7; 13 bases are a match to TRBD2. Germline trimming cut 4 bases from V and 2 bases from J; bases unmatched to any gene: 8. The CDR3 length is 17 residues. Per the germline V gene, CDR1 is SGHVS and CDR2 is FNYEAQ. CDR3 sequence: CASSSGLAGAFPYEQYF. CDR3 sequence (DNA): TGTGCCAGCAGCTCCGGACTAGCGGGAGCCTTTCCCTACGAGCAGTACTTC.

The J gene is TRBJ1-2, the V gene TRBV7-9; D remains ambiguous. The CDR3 loop spans 13 amino acids. Per germline, CDR1 SEHNR and CDR2 FQNEAQ (reference sequence). The ends were cut back, 3 bases at V and 0 bases at J, with 5 bases in the middle. In DNA, the CDR3 is TGTGCCAGCAGCTTCTCCCCTAACTATGGCTACACCTTC. Its translation: CASSFSPNYGYTF.

The chain employs TRBV10-3 and TRBJ1-1, with TRBD1 identical over 7 bases. After removal of 10 bases from V and 8 bases from J, the junction contained 10 bases not matched to a gene. The germline V gene has CDR1 ENHRY and CDR2 SYGVKD. The length of the CDR3 is 12 residues. The CDR3 nucleotides read TGTGCCACCGACGGGGCAGGGGGAGAAGCTTTCTTT. Translated: CATDGAGGEAFF.

The chain employs TRBV28 and TRBJ2-1; the match to TRBD2 covers 16 bases. The ends lost 2 bases at V and 15 bases at J; junction bases unmatched: 4. The germline V gene has CDR1 MDHEN and CDR2 SYDVKM. This CDR3 is 14 amino acids long. The CDR3 DNA follows: TGTGCCAGCAGTTTAGTAGGGACTAGCGGGGGGGCGTTCTTC. Protein product: CASSLVGTSGGAFF.

V is TRBV5-3 and J is TRBJ2-3; tentatively, D is TRBD1 (6 bases). TRBV5-3 has ORF status, its function being uncertain. Trimming took off 4 bases at V and 4 bases at J, with 16 bases between the two ends. The CDR3 sequence is 15 residues long. CDR3 nucleotide sequence: TGTGCCAGAAGCCTGTATTTAACAGGGTCAGATACGCAGTATTTT. It encodes CARSLYLTGSDTQYF.

J is TRBJ2-3 and V is TRBV5-1; D is perhaps TRBD2 (6 bases). Trimming took 4 bases from V and 4 from J, leaving 16 bases between them. CDR1 SGHRS and CDR2 YFSETQ come from the germline V gene. The CDR3 totals 15 residues. CDR3 nucleotides: TGCGCCAGCAGCGATCAGGTTAGCGGAGCAGATACGCAGTATTTT. Its translation: CASSDQVSGADTQYF. Full variable domain (remainder filled in from reference TRBV5-1 and TRBJ2-3): KAGVTQTPRYLIKTRGQQVTLSCSPISGHRSVSWYQQTPGQGLQFLFEYFSETQRNKGNFPGRFSGRQFSNSRSEMNVSTLELGDSALYLCASSDQVSGADTQYFGPGTRLTVL.

This clone appeared once. The chain has TRBV4-2 and TRBJ2-2, with D possibly being TRBD2 (6 bases). CDR1 and CDR2 (germline): LGHNA, YNFKEQ. The CDR3 extends over 16 amino acids. Trimming stripped 1 base from V and 2 bases from J, with 11 bases between. CDR3 loop: CASSQGPGDNTGELFF. The CDR3 nucleotides read TGTGCCAGCAGCCAAGGTCCGGGAGACAACACCGGGGAGCTGTTTTTT.

In its sample, this clone was seen once. V is TRBV18 and J is TRBJ2-1, with D hard to call. Trimming took off 6 bases at V and 0 bases at J, with 12 bases between the two ends. The CDR3 consists of 15 residues. From germline, CDR1 is KGHSH and CDR2 LQKENI. This chain's CDR3 is CASSAGLFSYNEQFF. The CDR3 bases are TGTGCCAGCTCCGCCGGGTTATTCTCCTACAATGAGCAGTTCTTC.

The V gene is TRBV28, the J gene TRBJ1-6, with D unresolved. Trimming pared 9 bases from V and 9 bases from J, leaving 21 bases between. Germline CDR1 is MDHEN and CDR2 is SYDVKM. The CDR3 runs to 15 residues. The DNA of the CDR3 is TGTGCCAGTCGCACTCAAGATGCCCCGGGTTCACCCCTCCACTTT. It encodes CASRTQDAPGSPLHF.

This CDR3 is CASSLTGWSDTQYF. In DNA form, the CDR3 reads TGTGCCAGCAGCCTGACAGGGTGGTCCGATACGCAGTATTTT. The chain links TRBV7-2 to TRBJ2-3, with 7 bases fitting TRBD1. From germline, CDR1 is SGHTA and CDR2 FQGNSA. The length of the CDR3 is 14 residues. V lost 5 bases and J lost 6; bases outside the gene matches: 8.

The chain links TRBV19 to TRBJ1-1, with D possibly matching TRBD1 (5 bases). The CDR3 contains 12 residues. Trimming pared 9 bases from V and 2 bases from J, leaving 10 bases between. The germline V gene encodes CDR1 LNHDA and CDR2 SQIVND (reference sequence). The CDR3 protein is CASRDLNTEAFF. CDR3 in DNA: TGTGCCAGCAGGGATCTCAACACTGAAGCTTTCTTT.

CDR3 sequence reads: CASSLTPLDKQYF. The CDR3, as DNA: TGTGCCAGCAGTTTAACCCCGTTAGACAAGCAGTACTTC. This sequence joins TRBV27 and TRBJ2-5; D is ambiguous. From germline, CDR1 is MNHEY and CDR2 SMNVEV (reference sequence). The V gene lost 2 bases and the J gene lost 11 bases, with 15 bases spanning the gap. There are 13 residues in the CDR3.

This clone was counted a single time. The chain has TRBV9 and TRBJ2-1; 9 nucleotides agree with TRBD2. Germline V gene sequence: CDR1 SGDLS, CDR2 YYNGEE. CDR3 length: 15 residues. V lost 0 bases to trimming and J lost 4 bases; unmatched junction nucleotides: 2. CDR3 loop: CASSVAGLAYNEQFF. CDR3 DNA sequence: TGTGCCAGCAGCGTAGCGGGACTAGCTTACAATGAGCAGTTCTTC.

The chain couples TRBV23-1 to TRBJ2-7; D is perhaps TRBD1 (6 bases). TRBV23-1 is identified as an open reading frame with a role that is uncertain. Trimming left V 6 bases short and J 0 bases short, with 12 bases between. This CDR3 has 14 residues. The CDR3 loop reads CASRKDRSSYEQYF. CDR3 nucleotide sequence: TGCGCCAGCAGAAAAGACAGGAGCTCCTACGAGCAGTACTTC.

The chain recombines TRBV14 with TRBJ2-5; TRBD2 matches 7 bases. The CDR3 is 16 amino acids. With V trimmed by 0 bases and J by 4 bases, 8 bases remained unmatched. CDR1 SGHDN and CDR2 FVKESK come from the germline V gene. DNA for the CDR3: TGTGCCAGCAGCCAAGACGTCCAAGCGGGACTAGAGACCCAGTACTTC. Protein sequence: CASSQDVQAGLETQYF. Complete variable domain (other parts from reference TRBV14 and TRBJ2-5): EAGVTQFPSHSVIEKGQTVTLRCDPISGHDNLYWYRRVMGKEIKFLLHFVKESKQDESGMPNNRFLAERTGGTYSTLKVQPAELEDSGVYFCASSQDVQAGLETQYFGPGTRLLVL.